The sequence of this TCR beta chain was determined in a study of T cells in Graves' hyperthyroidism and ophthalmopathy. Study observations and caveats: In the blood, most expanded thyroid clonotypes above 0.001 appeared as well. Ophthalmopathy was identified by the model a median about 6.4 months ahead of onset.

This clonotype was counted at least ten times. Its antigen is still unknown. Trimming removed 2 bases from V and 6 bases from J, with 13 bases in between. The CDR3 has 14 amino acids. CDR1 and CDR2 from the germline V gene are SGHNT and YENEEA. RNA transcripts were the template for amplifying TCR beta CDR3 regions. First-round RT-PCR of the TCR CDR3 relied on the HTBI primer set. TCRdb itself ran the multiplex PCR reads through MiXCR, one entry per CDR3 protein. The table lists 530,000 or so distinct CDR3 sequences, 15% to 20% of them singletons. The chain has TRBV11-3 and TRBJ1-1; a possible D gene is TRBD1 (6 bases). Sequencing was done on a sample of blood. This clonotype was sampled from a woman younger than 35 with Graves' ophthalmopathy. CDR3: CASSLTGTFAEAFF. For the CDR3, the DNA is TGTGCCAGCAGCTTAACAGGGACTTTCGCTGAAGCTTTCTTT.